This T cell receptor beta chain appears in the sequencing data of a study of blood T cell repertoires in COVID-19. The V end was cut by 1 base, the J end by 3 bases, with 12 bases between. CDR1 and CDR2 (germline): SGHTA, FQGNSA. This CDR3 is built from 15 residues. Per the original data handling: Nucleated cell counts were estimated from reference gene primer amplification. Generated by immunoSEQ multiplex PCR, the TCRdb table keeps only in-frame clones and is missing some. Clonal size and the V and J genes are those of that table, whereas D and trimming came from the DNA. There are over 140,000 clones in the sample; more than 65% occur only once, and 4% lies in the top ten.

Source material: peripheral blood. The chain has TRBV7-2 and TRBJ1-1, with D possibly being TRBD1 (6 bases). The source is a woman in her fifties or sixties with acute or convalescent COVID-19. Here the CDR3 reads CASSLVAGADTEAFF. Here the CDR3 DNA reads TGTGCCAGCAGCTTAGTAGCGGGGGCGGACACTGAAGCTTTCTTT.